The 23 T cell receptor beta chains below come from one sample, sequenced in a study of tumor-infiltrating lymphocytes in primary liver carcinoma. Both blood RNA, taken from unsorted whole blood, and germline DNA were extracted. TCR beta cDNA came from around 0.5 ug total RNA, primed with a constant-region primer. Researchers made the TCR beta libraries by running three nested multiplex PCR rounds with slightly modified ARM-PCR. Investigators reported that the first two PCR rounds, at 10 cycles each, used TRBV1-TRBV30 forward primers with a C-beta reverse primer. A single record per CDR3 protein comes from TCRdb applying MiXCR to the multiplex PCR reads. This sample has about 310,000 distinct CDR3 sequences, with over 55% found just once. Sequencing was done on a sample of peripheral blood. The receptors derive from a man aged 35-49 years with primary liver carcinoma and hepatitis B virus infection.

This chain links TRBV20-1 with TRBJ1-1; TRBD1 matches at 10 bases. CDR3 size: 13 residues. Germline assignment: CDR1 DFQATT and CDR2 SNEGSKA (reference sequence). V gave up 8 bases and J gave up 5 bases; unmatched junction bases: 8. CDR3 amino acids: CSFRQGAQTEAFF. The CDR3 DNA follows: TGCAGTTTTCGACAGGGGGCGCAAACTGAAGCTTTCTTT.

The table lists this clonotype with a count of one. Being one base from a much bigger clone, this may be a read error. J is TRBJ1-6 and V is TRBV6-6, with 8 bases fitting TRBD1. The CDR3 runs to 15 residues. From germline, CDR1 is MNHNY and CDR2 SVGAGI (reference sequence). V was pared by 5 bases and J by 11 bases, with 11 bases of the junction left unmatched. Here the CDR3 DNA reads TGTGCCAGCAGTCTGGGAACAGGGGGGAATCCACCCCTCCACTTT. It yields the protein CASSLGTGGNPPLHF.

The rearrangement uses TRBV6-7 and TRBJ1-5; TRBD1 agrees at 10 bases. TRBV6-7 is sorted into the ORF group, with uncertain function. The CDR3 is 17 amino acids. J was trimmed by 8 bases and V by 2 bases; bases with no gene match: 12. CDR3 bases: TGTGCCAGCAGTTACACAGACAGGGGGCGCGTTCTAGAGCCCCAGCATTTT. Translating it yields CASSYTDRGRVLEPQHF.

Remarks on this clonotype: The conserved phenylalanine or tryptophan is not found at the CDR3 terminus, so this likely reflects a read error. V gene TRBV29-1 combines with J gene TRBJ2-5, with D perhaps matching TRBD2 (5 bases). CDR3 length: 14 amino acids. The germline V gene encodes CDR1 SQVTM and CDR2 ANQGSEA. The CDR3 DNA sequence: TGTAGCGTTGAATTTCCAGCCGCCCAAGAGACCCAGTACCTC. It is translated as CSVEFPAAQETQYL.

The rearrangement joins TRBV4-2 to TRBJ1-2, with 8 bases aligning to TRBD1. Trimming at V came to 0 bases and at J to 6 bases, leaving 9 bases not matched to a gene. CDR1 is LGHNA, CDR2 YNFKEQ, per germline. The CDR3 runs 16 residues. The CDR3 nucleotides read TGTGCCAGCAGCCAAGAGTCTTGGACAGGGACCGATGGCTACACCTTC. Encoded protein: CASSQESWTGTDGYTF.

CDR3 DNA: TGTGCCAGGAGCCTGGGAACGGGGGGCGGTCAGCCCCAGCATTTT. It encodes CARSLGTGGGQPQHF. The J gene is TRBJ1-5, the V gene TRBV5-8, with a possible D match to TRBD1 (6 bases). V was trimmed by 8 bases and J by 6 bases, leaving 21 bases between them. Germline CDR1 reads SGHTS; CDR2 reads YDEGEE. This CDR3 comprises 15 residues.

The table lists this clonotype with many counts. The chain has TRBV6-2 or TRBV6-3 and TRBJ2-7; 10 bases line up with TRBD2. This CDR3 contains 17 residues. After removal of 0 bases from V and 0 bases from J, the junction contained 5 bases not matched to a gene. Germline values: CDR1 MNHEY, CDR2 SVGEGT. The CDR3 region has the DNA TGTGCCAGCAGTTACTCAGGACTAGCGGCGAACTCCTACGAGCAGTACTTC. This sequence encodes CASSYSGLAANSYEQYF.

The rearrangement uses TRBV11-2 and TRBJ2-7; perhaps TRBD1 as D (6 bases). CDR3 length: 16 amino acids. Germline values: CDR1 SGHAT, CDR2 FQNNGV. Trimming took 5 bases from V and 5 from J, leaving 22 bases between them. DNA of the CDR3: TGTGCCAGCAGCCTCATAGCACAGGGAAGGAAGGACGAGCAGTACTTC. Encoded protein: CASSLIAQGRKDEQYF.

A note on this clonotype: An end of the junction differs from the germline gene, which may be a read error. Written as DNA, the CDR3 is TGTGCCAGCAGCTGGGGGACAGACCTGTTGAATCAGCGCCAGCATTTT. Its protein is CASSWGTDLLNQRQHF. The rearrangement joins TRBV5-6 to TRBJ1-5; 7 nucleotides match TRBD1. The germline CDR1 and CDR2 sequences are SGHDT and YYEEEE. The CDR3 runs 16 residues.

Concerning this clonotype itself: Compared with germline, one end of the junction differs, possibly owing to a read error. The rearrangement links TRBV5-1 to TRBJ2-7; D might be TRBD1 or TRBD2, each matching 6 bases. The CDR3 extends over 14 amino acids. From germline, CDR1 is SGHRS and CDR2 YFSETQ. The CDR3 bases are TGTGCCAGCAGTTCCCCGGGGGCTTCCTACGAGCAGTACTTC. Translating it yields CASSSPGASYEQYF.

This clonotype was seen a handful of times. This could be a read error, since a much larger clone is one nucleotide away. V is TRBV14 and J is TRBJ2-3, with D maybe TRBD1 (5 bases). Germline-derived CDR1 and CDR2 are SGHDN and FVKESK. There are 14 residues in the CDR3. Written as DNA, the CDR3 is TGTGCCAGCAGTCAAGGGGTGATGGCAGATACGCAGTATTTT. Encoded protein: CASSQGVMADTQYF. Drawing the rest from reference TRBV14 and TRBJ2-3, the complete variable domain is EAGVTQFPSHSVIEKGQTVTLRCDPISGHDNLYWYRRVMGKEIKFLLHFVKESKQDESGMPNNRFLAERTGGTYSTLKVQPAELEDSGVYFCASSQGVMADTQYFGPGTRLTVL.

Many counts were recorded for this clonotype. The V call is TRBV6-1, the J call TRBJ2-5, with TRBD2 matching over 10 bases. The CDR3 is made up of 15 amino acids. Germline V gene lookup returns CDR1 MNHNS and CDR2 SASEGT. V trimming: 3 bases; J trimming: 4 bases; junction bases outside the gene matches: 5. CDR3 nucleotide sequence: TGTGCCAGCAGTGATCCAGCGGGAGGGGGAGAGACCCAGTACTTC. It encodes CASSDPAGGGETQYF.

Of note for this clonotype: This may be a read error: a much more frequent sequence differs by one nucleotide. This chain links TRBV10-3 with TRBJ2-5; 10 bases are a match to TRBD1. Germline CDR1 and CDR2: ENHRY and SYGVKD. The CDR3 runs 14 residues. V trimming: 6 bases; J trimming: 11 bases; junction bases outside the gene matches: 12. CDR3 nucleotides: TGTGCCATCAGGAGGACAGGGGGTGACAATGAGCAGTACTTC. Translated: CAIRRTGGDNEQYF.

The genes are TRBV28 and TRBJ2-1; tentatively, D is TRBD2 (6 bases). This CDR3 comprises 17 residues. Per germline, CDR1 MDHEN and CDR2 SYDVKM. The V end lost 8 bases, the J end lost 0 bases, and 20 bases lay between the germline ends. CDR3 sequence (DNA): TGTGCCAGCCCCCCCGTCCCCGGGCGGGACTCCTACAATGAGCAGTTCTTC. It specifies CASPPVPGRDSYNEQFF.

Notes on this clonotype: The conserved closing phenylalanine or tryptophan is absent in this CDR3, likely reflecting a read error. The chain is built from TRBV14 and TRBJ1-1; D not resolved. CDR1 and CDR2 (germline): SGHDN, FVKESK. The CDR3 contains 16 residues. Trimming stripped 3 bases from V and 3 bases from J, with 17 bases between. The CDR3 bases are TGTGCCAGCAGCCATTACCAGGAGGTTGTCGACACTGAAGCTTTCATT. Its translation: CASSHYQEVVDTEAFI.

The table lists this clonotype with a few counts. The V call is TRBV5-4, the J call TRBJ2-2; D is unresolved. Per germline, CDR1 SGHNT and CDR2 YYREEE (reference sequence). V gave up 4 bases and J gave up 2 bases, with 6 bases separating them. The CDR3 is 13 amino acids. The CDR3 protein is CASSLLNTGELFF. CDR3 DNA: TGTGCCAGCAGCCTCTTAAACACCGGGGAGCTGTTTTTT.

This clonotype was detected ten times or more. The chain combines TRBV4-1 with TRBJ1-5, with D unclear. CDR3 length: 15 amino acids. Per the germline V gene, CDR1 is MGHRA and CDR2 is YSYEKL. V lost 0 bases and J lost 2, with 8 bases in between. The CDR3 here is CASSQETRGNQPQHF. The CDR3, as DNA: TGCGCCAGCAGCCAAGAGACCCGGGGCAATCAGCCCCAGCATTTT.

Turning to this clonotype: Since a much larger clone is just one base distant, this may be a read error. This chain joins TRBV12-3 or TRBV12-4 and TRBJ2-7; D perhaps matches TRBD1 (6 bases). The length of the CDR3 is 14 residues. Trimming stripped 6 bases from V and 4 bases from J, with 16 bases between. The CDR3 protein is CASRPQGTRYEQYF. The CDR3 coding sequence is TGTGCCAGCAGACCTCAGGGGACCAGGTACGAGCAGTACTTC.

Comments on this clonotype: A much larger clone differs by one base, so this may be a read error. This chain uses TRBV29-1 with TRBJ1-3, with unresolved D. Between the trimmed V and J ends, which lost 7 bases and 4 bases, there was a span of 14 bases. Germline assignment: CDR1 SQVTM and CDR2 ANQGSEA. This CDR3 comprises 13 residues. CDR3 region: CSAKSPAGNTIYF. CDR3 coding DNA: TGCAGCGCCAAATCTCCGGCAGGAAACACCATATATTTT.

This sequence joins TRBV12-3 or TRBV12-4 and TRBJ1-1; D possibly corresponds to TRBD1 (6 bases). Trimming shortened V by 0 bases and J by 8 bases, and 13 bases separated the two germline ends. This CDR3 is built from 14 residues. The chain's CDR3 is CASSLAGQGMEAFF. The CDR3 region has the DNA TGTGCCAGCAGTTTAGCCGGGCAGGGGATGGAAGCTTTCTTT.

This clonotype has ten or more counts. The chain joins TRBV11-2 to TRBJ2-1; 9 bases line up with TRBD1. J gave up 0 bases and V 5 bases, and 5 bases lay outside the gene matches. There are 16 residues in the CDR3. Germline CDR1 reads SGHAT; CDR2 reads FQNNGV. DNA of the CDR3: TGTGCCAGCAGCCGAATGGGACAGGGCTCCTACAATGAGCAGTTCTTC. This codes for CASSRMGQGSYNEQFF.

About this clonotype itself: This may arise from a read error, as a much more abundant clone is one base away. The rearrangement uses TRBV6-1 and TRBJ1-1, with D unclear. CDR3 size: 12 residues. Germline assignment: CDR1 MNHNS and CDR2 SASEGT. CDR3 sequence: CASSYLDREALF. The CDR3 DNA reads as TGTGCCAGCAGTTATCTCGACCGTGAAGCTTTGTTT.

Points on this clonotype: A much larger clonotype is one base distant, so this may be a read error. V is TRBV6-1 and J is TRBJ2-2; a weak D match, TRBD2 (5 bases). The CDR3 runs to 14 residues. Trimming left V 10 bases short and J 9 bases short, with 21 bases between. CDR1 is MNHNS and CDR2 is SASEGT in the germline V gene. Here the CDR3 reads CATNPLTSARELFF. CDR3 DNA sequence: TGTGCCACCAACCCGCTTACTAGTGCCAGGGAGCTGTTTTTT.